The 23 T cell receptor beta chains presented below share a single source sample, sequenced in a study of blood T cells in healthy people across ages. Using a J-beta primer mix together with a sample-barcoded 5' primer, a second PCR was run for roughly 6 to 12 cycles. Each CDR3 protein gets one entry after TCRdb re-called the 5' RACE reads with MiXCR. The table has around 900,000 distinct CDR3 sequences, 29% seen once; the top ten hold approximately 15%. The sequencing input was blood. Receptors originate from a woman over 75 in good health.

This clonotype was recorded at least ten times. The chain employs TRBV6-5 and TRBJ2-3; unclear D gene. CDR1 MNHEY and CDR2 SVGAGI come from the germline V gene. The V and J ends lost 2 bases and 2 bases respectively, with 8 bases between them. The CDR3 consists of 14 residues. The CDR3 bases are TGTGCCAGCAGTTACAGACCCCTCACAGATACGCAGTATTTT. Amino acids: CASSYRPLTDTQYF.

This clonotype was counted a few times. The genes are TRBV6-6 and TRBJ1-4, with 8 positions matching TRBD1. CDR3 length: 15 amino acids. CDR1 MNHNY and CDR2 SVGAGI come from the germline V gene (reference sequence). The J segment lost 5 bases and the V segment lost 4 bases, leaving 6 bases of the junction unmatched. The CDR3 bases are TGTGCCAGCAGTTTTGGGACAGGAGGGAATGAAAAACTGTTTTTT. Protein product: CASSFGTGGNEKLFF.

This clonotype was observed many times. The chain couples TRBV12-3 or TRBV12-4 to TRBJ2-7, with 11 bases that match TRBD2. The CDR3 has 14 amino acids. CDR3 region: CAGRGASGGIEQYF. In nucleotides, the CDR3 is TGTGCAGGCCGAGGGGCTAGCGGGGGGATCGAGCAGTACTTC.

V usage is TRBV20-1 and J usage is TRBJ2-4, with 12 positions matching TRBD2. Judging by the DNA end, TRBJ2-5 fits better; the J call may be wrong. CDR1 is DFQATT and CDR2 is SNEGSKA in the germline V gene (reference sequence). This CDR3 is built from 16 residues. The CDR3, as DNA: TGCAGTGCTTCGTGGCCTAGCGGGAGGGGGAGGAAGACCCAGTACTTC. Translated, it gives CSASWPSGRGRKTQYF.

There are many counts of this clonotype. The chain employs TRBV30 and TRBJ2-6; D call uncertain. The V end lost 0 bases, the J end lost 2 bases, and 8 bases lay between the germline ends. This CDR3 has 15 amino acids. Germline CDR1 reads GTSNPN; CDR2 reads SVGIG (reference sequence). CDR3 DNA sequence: TGTGCCTGGAGTGTCATGAACCCTGGGGCCAACGTCCTGACTTTC. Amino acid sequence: CAWSVMNPGANVLTF.

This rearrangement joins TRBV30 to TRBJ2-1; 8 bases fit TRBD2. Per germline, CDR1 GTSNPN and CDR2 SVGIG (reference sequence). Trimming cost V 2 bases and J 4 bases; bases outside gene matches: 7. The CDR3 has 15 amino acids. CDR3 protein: CAWSKASGPYNEQFF. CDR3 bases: TGTGCCTGGAGTAAAGCTAGCGGGCCTTACAATGAGCAGTTCTTC.

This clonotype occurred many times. The CDR3 protein is CASSQINEQFF. The CDR3 nucleotides read TGTGCCAGCAGTCAAATCAATGAGCAGTTCTTC. The chain is built from TRBV3-1 and TRBJ2-1; D unresolved. The V end was cut by 6 bases, the J end by 6 bases, with 6 bases between. The germline gives CDR1 LGHDT, CDR2 YNNKEL (reference sequence). CDR3 length: 11 residues.

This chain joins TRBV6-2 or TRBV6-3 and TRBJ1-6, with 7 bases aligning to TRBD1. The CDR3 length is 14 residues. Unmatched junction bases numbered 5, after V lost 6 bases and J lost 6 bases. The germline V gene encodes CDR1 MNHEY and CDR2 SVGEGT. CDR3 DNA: TGTGCCAGCAGCCGAGGGGGCCTTAATTCACCCCTCCACTTT. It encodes CASSRGGLNSPLHF.

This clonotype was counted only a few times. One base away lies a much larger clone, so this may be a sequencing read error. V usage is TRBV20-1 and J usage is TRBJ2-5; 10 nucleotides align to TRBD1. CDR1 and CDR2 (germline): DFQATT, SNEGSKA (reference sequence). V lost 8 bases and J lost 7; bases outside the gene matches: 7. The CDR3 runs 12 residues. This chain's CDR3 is CSYGQGGGTQYF. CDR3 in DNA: TGCAGTTACGGACAGGGGGGAGGGACCCAGTACTTC.

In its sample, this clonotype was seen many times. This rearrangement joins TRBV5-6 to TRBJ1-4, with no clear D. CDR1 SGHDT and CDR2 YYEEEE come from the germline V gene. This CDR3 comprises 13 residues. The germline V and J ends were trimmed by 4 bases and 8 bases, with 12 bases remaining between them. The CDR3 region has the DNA TGTGCCAGCAGCCCCGCTCCGGGAGAAAAACTGTTTTTT. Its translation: CASSPAPGEKLFF. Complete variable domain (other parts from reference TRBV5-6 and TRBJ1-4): DAGVTQSPTHLIKTRGQQVTLRCSPKSGHDTVSWYQQALGQGPQFIFQYYEEEERQRGNFPDRFSGHQFPNYSSELNVNALLLGDSALYLCASSPAPGEKLFFGSGTQLSVL.

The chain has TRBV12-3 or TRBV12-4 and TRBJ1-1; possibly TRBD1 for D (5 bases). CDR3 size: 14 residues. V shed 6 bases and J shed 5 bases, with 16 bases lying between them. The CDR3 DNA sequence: TGTGCCAGCAGCTGCCGTGGGGGGTTGACTGAAGCTTTCTTT. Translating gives CASSCRGGLTEAFF.

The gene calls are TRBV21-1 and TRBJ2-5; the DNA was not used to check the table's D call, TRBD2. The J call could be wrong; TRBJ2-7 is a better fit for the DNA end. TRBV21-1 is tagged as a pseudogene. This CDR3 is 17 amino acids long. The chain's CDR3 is CASSKKVVLAGTYEQYF. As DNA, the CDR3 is TGTGCCAGCAGCAAAAAGGTCGTGCTAGCGGGAACCTACGAGCAGTACTTC.

For the CDR3, the DNA is TGTGCCAGCAGTTTGGAACCAAACACTGAAGCTTTCTTT. Translation gives CASSLEPNTEAFF. V and J are TRBV27 and TRBJ1-1; no definite D call. The germline V gene has CDR1 MNHEY and CDR2 SMNVEV (reference sequence). Trimming left V 3 bases short and J 2 bases short, with 7 bases between. CDR3 size: 13 residues.

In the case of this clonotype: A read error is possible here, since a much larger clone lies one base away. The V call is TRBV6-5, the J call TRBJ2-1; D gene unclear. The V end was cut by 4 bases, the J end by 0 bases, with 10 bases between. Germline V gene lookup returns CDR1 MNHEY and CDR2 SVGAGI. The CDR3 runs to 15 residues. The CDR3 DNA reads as TGTGCCAGCAGTTGTGACTGGAGCTCCTACAATGAGCAGTTCTTC. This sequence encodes CASSCDWSSYNEQFF.

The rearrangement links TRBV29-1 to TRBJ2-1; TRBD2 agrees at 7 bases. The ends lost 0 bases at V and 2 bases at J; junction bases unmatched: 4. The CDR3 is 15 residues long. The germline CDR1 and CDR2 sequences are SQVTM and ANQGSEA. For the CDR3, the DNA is TGCAGCGTTGAAGATTCTAGCGGACCCTACAATGAGCAGTTCTTC. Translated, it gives CSVEDSSGPYNEQFF.

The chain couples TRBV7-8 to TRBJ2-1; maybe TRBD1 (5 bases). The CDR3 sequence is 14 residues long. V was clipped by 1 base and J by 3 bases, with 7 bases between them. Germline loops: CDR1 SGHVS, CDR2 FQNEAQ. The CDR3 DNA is TGTGCCAGCAGCTTAGGACAGCACTACAATGAGCAGTTCTTC. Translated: CASSLGQHYNEQFF.

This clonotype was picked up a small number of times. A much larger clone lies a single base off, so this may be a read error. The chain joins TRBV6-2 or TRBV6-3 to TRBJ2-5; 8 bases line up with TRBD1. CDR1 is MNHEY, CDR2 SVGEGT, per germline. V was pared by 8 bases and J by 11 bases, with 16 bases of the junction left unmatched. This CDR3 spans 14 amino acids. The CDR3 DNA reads TGTGCCAGCTCAGGGGGCTTAGGTTGGAATGAGCAGTACTTC. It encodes CASSGGLGWNEQYF.

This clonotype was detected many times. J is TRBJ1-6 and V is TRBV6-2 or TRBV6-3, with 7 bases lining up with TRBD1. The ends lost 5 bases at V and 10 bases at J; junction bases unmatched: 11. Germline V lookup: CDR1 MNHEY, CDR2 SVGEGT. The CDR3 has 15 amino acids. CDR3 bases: TGTGCCAGCAGTGACAGGGATTTGGCGCGATCACCCCTCCACTTT. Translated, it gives CASSDRDLARSPLHF.

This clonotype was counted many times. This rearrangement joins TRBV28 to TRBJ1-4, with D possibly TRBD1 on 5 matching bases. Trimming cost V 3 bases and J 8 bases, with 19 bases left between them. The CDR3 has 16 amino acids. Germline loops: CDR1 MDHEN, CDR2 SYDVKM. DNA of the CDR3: TGTGCCAGCAGTTTTCAAAGGGGAGGGGTGGAGGAAAAACTGTTTTTT. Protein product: CASSFQRGGVEEKLFF.

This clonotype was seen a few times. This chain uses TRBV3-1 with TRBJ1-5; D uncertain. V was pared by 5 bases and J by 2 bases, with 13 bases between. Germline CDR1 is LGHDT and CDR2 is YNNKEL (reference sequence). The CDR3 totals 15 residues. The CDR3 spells CASSNDNSGNQPQHF. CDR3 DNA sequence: TGTGCCAGCAGCAACGACAATAGCGGCAATCAGCCCCAGCATTTT.

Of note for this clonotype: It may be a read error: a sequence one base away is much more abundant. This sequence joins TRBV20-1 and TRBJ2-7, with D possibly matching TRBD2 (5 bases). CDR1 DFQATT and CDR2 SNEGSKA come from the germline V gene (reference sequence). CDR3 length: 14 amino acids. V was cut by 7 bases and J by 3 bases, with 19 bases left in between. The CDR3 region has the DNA TGCAGTGTTAACGCGCGAGGGTCCCTCTACGAGCAGTACTTC. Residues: CSVNARGSLYEQYF.

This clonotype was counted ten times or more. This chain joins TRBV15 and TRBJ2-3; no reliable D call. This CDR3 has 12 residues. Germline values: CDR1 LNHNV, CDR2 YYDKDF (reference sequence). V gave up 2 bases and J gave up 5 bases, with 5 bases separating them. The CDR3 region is CATSRPRDTQYF. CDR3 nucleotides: TGTGCCACCAGCAGACCGAGAGATACGCAGTATTTT. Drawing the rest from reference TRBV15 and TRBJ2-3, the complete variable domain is DAMVIQNPRYQVTQFGKPVTLSCSQTLNHNVMYWYQQKSSQAPKLLFHYYDKDFNNEADTPDNFQSRRPNTSFCFLDIRSPGLGDTAMYLCATSRPRDTQYFGPGTRLTVL.

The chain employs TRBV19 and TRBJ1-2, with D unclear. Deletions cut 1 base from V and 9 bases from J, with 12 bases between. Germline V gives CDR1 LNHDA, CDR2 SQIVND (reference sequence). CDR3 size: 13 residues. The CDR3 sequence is CASSIGKAVSYTF. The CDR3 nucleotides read TGTGCCAGTAGTATAGGGAAGGCCGTCAGCTACACCTTC.